These T cell receptor beta chains were read from a single sample in a study of blood T cell repertoires in COVID-19. This table comes from immunoSEQ multiplex PCR, and its TCRdb copy is limited to in-frame clones, with some not included. Among about 27,000 clones listed, roughly 80% were seen once. Sequenced material: peripheral blood. These TCRs come from a woman of 80 years or more with acute or convalescent COVID-19. The CDR3 runs from the conserved cysteine through the conserved F or W. A D gene is named only where the DNA matches it firmly. Expanded clones are given a class, and other clones once, few, many or no size at all.

V,size,J,D,CDR3,DNA
TRBV11-3,NA,TRBJ2-5,TRBD2,CASSLVLGLAGVGETQYF,TGTGCCAGCAGCTTAGTACTGGGACTAGCGGGAGTAGGGGAGACCCAGTACTTC
TRBV13,NA,TRBJ2-3,TRBD1,CASSLGTGPSTDTQYF,TGTGCCAGCAGCCTCGGGACAGGACCAAGCACAGATACGCAGTATTTT
TRBV7-3,NA,TRBJ2-1,TRBD2,CASSLAGASYNEQFF,TGTGCCAGCAGCCTAGCGGGAGCCTCCTACAATGAGCAGTTCTTC
TRBV2,NA,TRBJ1-1,TRBD1,CASSQTGTEKGTEAFF,TGTGCCAGCAGTCAAACCGGGACAGAAAAGGGCACTGAAGCTTTCTTT
TRBV6-1,NA,TRBJ1-2,TRBD1,CASSDRWTGGGYGYTF,TGTGCCAGCAGTGACCGCTGGACAGGGGGGGGGTATGGCTACACCTTC
TRBV5-1,NA,TRBJ1-2,NA,CASSHGDGSTNYGYTF,TGCGCCAGCAGCCATGGAGACGGCAGCACTAACTATGGCTACACCTTC
TRBV24-1,once,TRBJ2-1,TRBD2,CATSGTSGSRYEQFF,TGTGCCACCAGTGGGACTAGCGGGAGTCGCTATGAGCAGTTCTTC
TRBV7-9,NA,TRBJ2-7,TRBD1,CASSLRQGHYEQYF,TGTGCCAGCAGCTTGCGACAGGGCCACTACGAGCAGTACTTC
TRBV5-1,NA,TRBJ2-2,TRBD2,CASSVTSGPNTGELFF,TGCGCCAGCAGCGTGACTAGCGGGCCGAACACCGGGGAGCTGTTTTTT
TRBV6-5,NA,TRBJ1-5,TRBD1,CASRPGQGGRPQHF,TGTGCCAGCAGACCCGGACAGGGTGGACGGCCCCAGCATTTT
TRBV6-5,NA,TRBJ1-5,TRBD1,CASRPRTGHQPQHF,TGTGCCAGCAGACCTCGGACAGGGCATCAGCCCCAGCATTTT
TRBV7-9,NA,TRBJ2-5,NA,CASRGLGADETQYF,TGTGCCAGCAGAGGGCTGGGAGCTGACGAGACCCAGTACTTC
TRBV6-2/TRBV6-3,few,TRBJ1-5,NA,CASSFDTSNQPQHF,TGTGCCAGCAGTTTCGACACCAGCAATCAGCCCCAGCATTTT
TRBV25-1,NA,TRBJ1-2,NA,CASSEFGGSSYGYTF,TGTGCCAGCAGTGAGTTCGGGGGGTCGAGCTATGGCTACACCTTC
TRBV19,NA,TRBJ1-1,NA,CASSTNRLNTEAFF,TGTGCCAGTAGTACCAACAGGCTAAACACTGAAGCTTTCTTT
TRBV18,NA,TRBJ1-4,TRBD1,CASSPTGGSATNEKLFF,TGTGCCAGCTCACCGACAGGGGGCTCTGCAACTAATGAAAAACTGTTTTTT
TRBV5-8,NA,TRBJ1-2,TRBD1,CASSFRGLNYGYTF,TGTGCCAGCAGCTTCAGGGGGCTAAACTATGGCTACACCTTC
TRBV9,NA,TRBJ1-6,NA,CASSFRDSNNSPLHF,TGTGCCAGCAGCTTTCGGGATTCGAATAATTCACCCCTCCACTTT
TRBV2,many,TRBJ2-2,TRBD2,CASRRTSGSPGELFF,TGTGCCAGCAGGAGGACTAGCGGGAGTCCCGGGGAGCTGTTTTTT
TRBV11-2,NA,TRBJ1-6,TRBD1,CASSATGAGNSPLHF,TGTGCCAGCAGCGCAACAGGGGCAGGGAATTCACCCCTCCACTTT
TRBV5-1,NA,TRBJ2-3,TRBD2,CASSISGTTDTQYF,TGCGCCAGCAGCATTAGCGGGACCACAGATACGCAGTATTTT
TRBV9,NA,TRBJ2-5,TRBD2,CASSVGSGVQETQYF,TGTGCCAGCAGCGTAGGTAGCGGGGTGCAAGAGACCCAGTACTTC
TRBV11-2,NA,TRBJ1-5,TRBD1,CASSLRSGGNQPQHF,TGTGCCAGCAGCTTACGGTCAGGGGGGAATCAGCCCCAGCATTTT
TRBV2,NA,TRBJ2-1,NA,CASSEDRMYNEQFF,TGTGCCAGCAGTGAAGACAGAATGTACAATGAGCAGTTCTTC
TRBV10-3,NA,TRBJ1-1,NA,CAISDRVNTEAFF,TGTGCCATCAGTGACAGGGTGAACACTGAAGCTTTCTTT
TRBV10-3,NA,TRBJ2-1,TRBD2,CAISDGLAGIGEQFF,TGTGCCATCAGTGATGGACTAGCGGGAATCGGTGAGCAGTTCTTC
TRBV11-2,NA,TRBJ1-2,NA,CASSLEPLSQVEGYTF,TGTGCCAGCAGCTTAGAGCCTTTGAGTCAGGTGGAAGGCTACACCTTC